This T cell receptor (beta chain) is drawn from a study of CD8+ T cells in alopecia areata. As for the study in general: Patients in the study were on tofacitinib for 6 to 18 months, then off it for 6 months. Findings and caveats of the study: Lesional scalp exceeded normal scalp in clonality, especially in alopecia totalis/universalis.

CDR1 is MNHEY and CDR2 is SMNVEV in the germline V gene (reference sequence). V lost 5 bases to trimming and J lost 6 bases, with 19 bases between them. The CDR3 consists of 15 residues. Following RNA extraction, reverse transcription yielded cDNA that acted as the sequencing template. Some clones are missing from TCRdb's copy, which holds only in-frame ones; the method was immunoSEQ multiplex PCR. This sample has fewer than 80,000 clones, with approximately 58% found just once. Turning to this clone: As yet, its antigen is unknown.

Alopecia areata patients provided lesional scalp punch biopsies and peripheral blood, both collected for the study. Both CD4+ and CD8+ T cells were separated by sorting PBMCs. The chain has TRBV27 and TRBJ1-2; tentative D call: TRBD1 (6 bases). The source was CD8+ T cells sorted from blood, collected at week 0. This sequence was found in a human donor with alopecia areata. The CDR3 DNA reads TGTGCCAGCAGTCCCCGGCCAGGGGTACTTCATGGCTACACCTTC. Its protein is CASSPRPGVLHGYTF.